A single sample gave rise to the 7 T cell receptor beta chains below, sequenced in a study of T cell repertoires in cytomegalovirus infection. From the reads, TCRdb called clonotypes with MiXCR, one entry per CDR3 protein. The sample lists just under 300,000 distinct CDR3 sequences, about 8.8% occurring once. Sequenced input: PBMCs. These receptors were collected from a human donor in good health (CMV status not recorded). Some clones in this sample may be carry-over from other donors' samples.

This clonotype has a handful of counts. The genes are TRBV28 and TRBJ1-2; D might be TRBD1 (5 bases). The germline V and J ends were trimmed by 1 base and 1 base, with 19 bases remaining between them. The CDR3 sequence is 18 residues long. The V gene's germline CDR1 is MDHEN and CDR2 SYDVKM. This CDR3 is CASSLFIGARKVNYGYTF. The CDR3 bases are TGTGCCAGCAGTTTATTTATCGGGGCCCGAAAGGTTAACTATGGCTACACCTTC.

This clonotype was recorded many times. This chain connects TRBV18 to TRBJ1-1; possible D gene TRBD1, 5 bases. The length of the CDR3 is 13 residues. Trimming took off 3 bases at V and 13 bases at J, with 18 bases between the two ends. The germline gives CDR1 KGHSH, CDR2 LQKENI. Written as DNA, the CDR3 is TGTGCCAGCTCACCTAATCCGAGGGGTCTGGGTTTCTTT. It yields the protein CASSPNPRGLGFF.

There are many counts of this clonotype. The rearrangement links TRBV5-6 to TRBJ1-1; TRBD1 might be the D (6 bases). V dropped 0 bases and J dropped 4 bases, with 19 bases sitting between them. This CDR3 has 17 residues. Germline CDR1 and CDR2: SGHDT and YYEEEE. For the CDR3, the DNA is TGTGCCAGCAGCTTGGACAGGGAAGATTCTAAGGGCACTGAAGCTTTCTTT. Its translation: CASSLDREDSKGTEAFF.

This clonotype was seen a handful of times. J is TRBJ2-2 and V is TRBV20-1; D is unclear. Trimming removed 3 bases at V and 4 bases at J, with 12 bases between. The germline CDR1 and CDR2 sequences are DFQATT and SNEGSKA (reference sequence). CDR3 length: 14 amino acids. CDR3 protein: CSAREPMGTGELFF. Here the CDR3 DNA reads TGCAGTGCTAGGGAACCTATGGGCACCGGGGAGCTGTTTTTT.

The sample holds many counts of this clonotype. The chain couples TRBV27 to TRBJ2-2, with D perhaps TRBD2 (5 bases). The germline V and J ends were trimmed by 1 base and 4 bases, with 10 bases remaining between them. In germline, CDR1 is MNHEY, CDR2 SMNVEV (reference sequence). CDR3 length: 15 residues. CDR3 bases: TGTGCCAGCAGTTTATTTTTGGGAGCCACCGGGGAGCTGTTTTTT. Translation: CASSLFLGATGELFF.

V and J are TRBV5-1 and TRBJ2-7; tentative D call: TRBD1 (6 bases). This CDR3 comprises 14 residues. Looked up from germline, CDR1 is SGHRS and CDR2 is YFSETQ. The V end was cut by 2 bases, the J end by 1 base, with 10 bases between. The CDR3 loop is CASSLGQISYEQYF. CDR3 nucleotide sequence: TGCGCCAGCAGCTTAGGACAGATTTCCTACGAGCAGTACTTC.

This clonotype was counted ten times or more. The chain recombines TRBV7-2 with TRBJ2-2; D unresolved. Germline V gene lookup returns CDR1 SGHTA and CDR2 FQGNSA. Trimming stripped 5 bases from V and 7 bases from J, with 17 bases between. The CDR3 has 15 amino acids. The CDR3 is CASSQPNFFVGELFF. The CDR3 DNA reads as TGTGCCAGCAGCCAACCTAATTTCTTCGTCGGGGAGCTGTTTTTT. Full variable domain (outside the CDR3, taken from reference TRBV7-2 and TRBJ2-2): GAGVSQSPSNKVTEKGKDVELRCDPISGHTALYWYRQSLGQGLEFLIYFQGNSAPDKSGLPSDRFSAERTGGSVSTLTIQRTQQEDSAVYLCASSQPNFFVGELFFGEGSRLTVL.